A selection of T cell receptor beta chains follows, all from one sample in a study of blood T cell repertoires in COVID-19. Libraries were prepared by immunoSEQ multiplex PCR; TCRdb keeps only in-frame clonotypes and omits some of them. The repertoire holds 85,000 to 100,000 clones, roughly 84% seen once, with 15% to 20% in the top ten. The sample taken for sequencing was peripheral blood. These receptors all come from a woman in her sixties with acute or convalescent COVID-19. Each CDR3 is given with its conserved first and last residue. The D gene is left open where the match is weak. The size field is filled for only some rows; it gives once, few, many or a size class.

NA	NA	TRBJ1-1	TRBV3-1/TRBV3-2	TGTGCCAGCAGCCCGGGACAAGGAAAGTCCACTGAAGCTTTCTTT	CASSPGQGKSTEAFF
NA	TRBD1	TRBJ1-6	TRBV4-2	TGTGCCAGCAGCCAAGACGACAGGGCGGTTAGTAATTCACCCCTCCACTTT	CASSQDDRAVSNSPLHF
NA	NA	TRBJ2-5	TRBV14	TGTGCCAGCAGCCAGATAGCCACAAAGACCCAGTACTTC	CASSQIATKTQYF
NA	NA	TRBJ2-7	TRBV10-1	TGCGCCAGCAGTGAGCGAGGGCTCCTAAGCCCCTACGAGCAGTACTTC	CASSERGLLSPYEQYF
NA	NA	TRBJ1-3	TRBV7-9	TGTGCCAGCAGCACCGAGGCAGCCTCTGGAAACACCATATATTTT	CASSTEAASGNTIYF
NA	TRBD1	TRBJ1-2	TRBV6-5	TGTGCCAGCAGCGACAGGGGGGACTATGGCTACACCTTC	CASSDRGDYGYTF
once	TRBD1	TRBJ1-3	TRBV28	TGTGCCAGCAGTCCCCGAGGCAGGGGGCCTGGAAACACCATATATTTT	CASSPRGRGPGNTIYF
NA	NA	TRBJ1-3	TRBV15	TGTGCCACCAGCAGAGGGCCTACAGGGTCTTGGGGAAACACCATATATTTT	CATSRGPTGSWGNTIYF
NA	NA	TRBJ1-6	TRBV28	TGTGCCAGCAGTTCCAACAGGGATAATTCACCCCTCCACTTT	CASSSNRDNSPLHF
once	NA	TRBJ1-5	TRBV19	TGTGCCAGTAGTATGGGAGGGGTACAGCCCCAGCATTTT	CASSMGGVQPQHF
NA	NA	TRBJ1-1	TRBV30	TGTGCCTGGAGTGTAGTAAGGGGTTGGACTGAAGCTTTCTTT	CAWSVVRGWTEAFF
NA	NA	TRBJ1-5	TRBV7-2	TGTGCCAGCAGCTTAGATGGGAGAACTAGCAATCAGCCCCAGCATTTT	CASSLDGRTSNQPQHF
NA	NA	TRBJ1-5	TRBV11-2	TGTGCCAGCAGCCCAGGGGCAGGGCAGCCCCAGCATTTT	CASSPGAGQPQHF
NA	NA	TRBJ1-1	TRBV3-1/TRBV3-2	TGTGCCAGCAGCCAAGATGCAGGGGCGGGGAACACTGAAGCTTTCTTT	CASSQDAGAGNTEAFF
NA	TRBD2	TRBJ2-3	TRBV11-3	TGTGCCAGCAGCTTAGACGGGGGGGCCAGCACAGATACGCAGTATTTT	CASSLDGGASTDTQYF
NA	NA	TRBJ1-2	TRBV28	TGTGCCAGCAGTTTAGGTCTCGTTCCGTTTACCGGGGGTAACTATGGCTACACCTTC	CASSLGLVPFTGGNYGYTF
NA	NA	TRBJ1-5	TRBV6-5	TGTGCCAGCAGGCAATCGGGGGACGGCAATCAGCCCCAGCATTTT	CASRQSGDGNQPQHF
NA	NA	TRBJ2-3	TRBV7-2	TGTGCCAGCAGCTTAGCGAGGGTCGATAAGGATACGCAGTATTTT	CASSLARVDKDTQYF
NA	NA	TRBJ1-5	TRBV5-6	TGTGCCAGCAGCATGGGGGCCCATCAGCCCCAGCATTTT	CASSMGAHQPQHF
few	TRBD1	TRBJ1-5	TRBV4-3	TGCGCCAGCAGCCATACAGGGGAAAGCAATCAGCCCCAGCATTTT	CASSHTGESNQPQHF
NA	NA	TRBJ1-2	TRBV19	TGTGCCAGTAGTATCCCTCCCTATGGCTACACCTTC	CASSIPPYGYTF
NA	TRBD1	TRBJ2-3	TRBV24-1	TGTGCCACCAGTGAGACAGGGGGCTCAAGAGATACGCAGTATTTT	CATSETGGSRDTQYF
NA	TRBD2	TRBJ2-1	TRBV7-9	TGTGCCAGCAGCCCCGGGACTAGGAACTACAATGAGCAGTTCTTC	CASSPGTRNYNEQFF
NA	TRBD1	TRBJ2-5	TRBV28	TGTGCCAGCAGTTTACGGCCCGGGACAGGGGGGAAAGAGACCCAGTACTTC	CASSLRPGTGGKETQYF
few	NA	TRBJ1-4	TRBV5-8	TGTGCCAGCAGGCCCCAGGGAGGAGCAACTAATGAAAAACTGTTTTTT	CASRPQGGATNEKLFF